The TCR beta chain under discussion was sequenced for a study of post-analysis software for immune sequencing data. Across the study: The cohort encompassed relapsing-remitting, secondary progressive and progressive-relapsing multiple sclerosis disease courses.

The TCR beta cDNA libraries carried unique molecular identifiers. TCRdb ran MiXCR on the PCR reads and lists one entry per CDR3 protein. The sample contains 380,000 or so distinct CDR3 sequences, around 37% of which appear only once. The V end lost 6 bases, the J end lost 1 base, and 16 bases lay between the germline ends. This CDR3 has 16 amino acids. Germline CDR1 and CDR2: MNHEY and SVGAGI. This clonotype was observed a few times. The antigen remains undetermined. The study's findings and limits: Elevated frequency relative to controls characterized several TRBV segments in patients, TRBV5-6, TRBV5-1 and TRBV20-1 among them.

The rearrangement uses TRBV6-5 and TRBJ2-1; D unclear. Sequenced material: blood. This TCR was sampled from a girl aged 10-17 years with multiple sclerosis. In nucleotides, the CDR3 is TGTGCCAGCAGGGAGAAGGAGATTCCTTCCTACAATGAGCAGTTCTTC. This codes for CASREKEIPSYNEQFF.